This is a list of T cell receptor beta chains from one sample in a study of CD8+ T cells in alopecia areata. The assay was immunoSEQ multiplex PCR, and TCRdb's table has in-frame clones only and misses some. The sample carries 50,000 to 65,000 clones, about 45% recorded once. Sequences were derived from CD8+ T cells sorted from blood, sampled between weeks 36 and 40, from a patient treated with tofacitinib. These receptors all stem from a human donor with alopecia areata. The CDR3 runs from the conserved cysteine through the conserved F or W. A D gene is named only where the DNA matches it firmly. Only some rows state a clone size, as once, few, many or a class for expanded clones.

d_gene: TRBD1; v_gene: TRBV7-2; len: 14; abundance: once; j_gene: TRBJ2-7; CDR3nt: TGCGCCAGCAGCCCTAGTCAGGGGGCCGACGAGCAGTACTTC; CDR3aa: CASSPSQGADEQYF
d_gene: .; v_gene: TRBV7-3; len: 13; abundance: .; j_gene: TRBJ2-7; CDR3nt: TGTGCCAGCAGCTACGGACAGTCCTACGAGCAGTACTTC; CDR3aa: CASSYGQSYEQYF
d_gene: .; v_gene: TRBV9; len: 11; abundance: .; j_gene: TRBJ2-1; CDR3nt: TGTGCCAGCAGCCCAAGTCATGAGCAGTTCTTC; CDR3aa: CASSPSHEQFF
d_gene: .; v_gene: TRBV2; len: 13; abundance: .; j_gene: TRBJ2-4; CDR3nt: TGTGCCAGCAGTGAGGCGAACAAAAACATTCAGTACTTC; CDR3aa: CASSEANKNIQYF
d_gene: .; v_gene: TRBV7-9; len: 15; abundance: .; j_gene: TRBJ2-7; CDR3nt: TGTGCCAGCAGCTTAGCAAGGGACAACTCCTACGAGCAGTACTTC; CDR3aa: CASSLARDNSYEQYF
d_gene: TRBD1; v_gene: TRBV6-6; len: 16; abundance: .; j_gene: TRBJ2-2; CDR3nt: TGTGCCAGCAGTTACTCACGGACAGGCGACACCGGGGAGCTGTTTTTT; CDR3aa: CASSYSRTGDTGELFF
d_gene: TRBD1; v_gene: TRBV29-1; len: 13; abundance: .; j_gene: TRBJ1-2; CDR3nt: TGCAGCGTTGTGGGACAGGGGAACTATGGCTACACCTTC; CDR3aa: CSVVGQGNYGYTF
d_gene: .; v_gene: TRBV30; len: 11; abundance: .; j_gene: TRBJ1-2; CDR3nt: TGTGCCGGGATAGGACAGTATGGCTACACCTTC; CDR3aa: CAGIGQYGYTF
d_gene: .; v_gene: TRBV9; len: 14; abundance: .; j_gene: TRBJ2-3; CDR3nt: TGTGCCAGCAGCGTAGGGGTAAATCCAGATACGCAGTATTTT; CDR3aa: CASSVGVNPDTQYF
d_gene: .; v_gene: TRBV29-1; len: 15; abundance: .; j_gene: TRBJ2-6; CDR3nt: TGCAGCGTTAAGTTACAAGGGCTAGCGGCCAACGTCCTGACTTTC; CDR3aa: CSVKLQGLAANVLTF
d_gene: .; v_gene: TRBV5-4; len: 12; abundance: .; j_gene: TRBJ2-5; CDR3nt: TGTGCCAGTACGGACAGCCAAGAGACCCAGTACTTC; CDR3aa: CASTDSQETQYF
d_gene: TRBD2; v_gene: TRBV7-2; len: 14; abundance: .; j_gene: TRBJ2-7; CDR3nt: TGTGCCAGCAGCCCCGGGCGCAGCGGGAACGAGCAGTACTTC; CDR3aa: CASSPGRSGNEQYF
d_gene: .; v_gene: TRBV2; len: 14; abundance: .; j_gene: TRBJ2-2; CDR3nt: TGTGCCAGCAGTCTTTCGGCGAACACCGGGGAGCTGTTTTTT; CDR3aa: CASSLSANTGELFF
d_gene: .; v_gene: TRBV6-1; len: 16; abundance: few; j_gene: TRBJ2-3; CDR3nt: TGTGCCAGCAGTGAATGGTTCGGAAAAACCACAGATACGCAGTATTTT; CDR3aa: CASSEWFGKTTDTQYF
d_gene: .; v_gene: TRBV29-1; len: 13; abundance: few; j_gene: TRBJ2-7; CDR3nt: TGCAGCGCCCGACCCACAGGGACCTACGAGCAGTACTTC; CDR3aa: CSARPTGTYEQYF
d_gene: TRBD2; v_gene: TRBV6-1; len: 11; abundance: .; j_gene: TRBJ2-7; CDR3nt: TGTGCCAGCCGGGAGGCCTACGAGCAGTACTTC; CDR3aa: CASREAYEQYF
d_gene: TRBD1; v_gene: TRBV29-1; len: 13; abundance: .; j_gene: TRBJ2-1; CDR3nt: TGCAGCGTATACTCGGGACAGGACAATGAGCAGTTCTTC; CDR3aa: CSVYSGQDNEQFF
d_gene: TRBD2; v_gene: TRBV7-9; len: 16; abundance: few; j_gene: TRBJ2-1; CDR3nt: TGTGCCAGCAGCTTATTTAGCGGGAGCTCCTACAATGAGCAGTTCTTC; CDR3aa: CASSLFSGSSYNEQFF
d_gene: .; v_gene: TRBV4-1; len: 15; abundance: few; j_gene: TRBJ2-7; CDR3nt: TGCGCCAGCAGCCCAACGTCGGACAGCCGGTACGAGCAGTACTTC; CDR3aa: CASSPTSDSRYEQYF
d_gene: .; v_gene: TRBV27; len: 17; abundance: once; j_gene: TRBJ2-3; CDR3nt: TGTGCCAGCAGTTTAGCGGTCATCCGGGGGCAGACAGATACGCAGTATTTT; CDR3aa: CASSLAVIRGQTDTQYF
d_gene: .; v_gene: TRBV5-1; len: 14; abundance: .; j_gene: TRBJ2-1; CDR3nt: TGCGCCAGCAGCCCGGGCCCCCCGGGGGATGAGCAGTTCTTC; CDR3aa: CASSPGPPGDEQFF
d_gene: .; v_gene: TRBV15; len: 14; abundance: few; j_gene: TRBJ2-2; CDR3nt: TGTGCCACCATGGAGGGGCGGAACACCGGGGAGCTGTTTTTT; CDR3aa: CATMEGRNTGELFF
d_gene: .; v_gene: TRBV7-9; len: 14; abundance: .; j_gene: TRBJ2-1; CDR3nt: TGTGCCAGCAGCTTAGATGGTAGCGGTGATGAGCAGTTCTTC; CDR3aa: CASSLDGSGDEQFF
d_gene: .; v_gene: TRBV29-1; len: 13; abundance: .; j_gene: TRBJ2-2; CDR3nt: TGCAGCGTTATCTCCCCAGACACCGGGGAGCTGTTTTTT; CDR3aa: CSVISPDTGELFF